The 23 T cell receptor beta chains listed next were all sequenced from one sample in a study of blood T cell repertoires in COVID-19. Data came from immunoSEQ multiplex PCR; TCRdb stores just in-frame clones and leaves some out. The sample lists more than 300,000 clones, 85% to 90% occurring once. Sequencing was performed on peripheral blood. The receptors derive from a woman in her forties or fifties with COVID-19, enrolled during active disease.

The chain carries TRBV9 and TRBJ1-1; D is undetermined. The length of the CDR3 is 14 residues. V lost 2 bases to trimming and J lost 5 bases, with 13 bases between them. Germline CDR1 reads SGDLS; CDR2 reads YYNGEE. The CDR3 spells CASSVDPRRTEAFF. DNA of the CDR3: TGTGCCAGCAGCGTCGACCCTAGGAGAACTGAAGCTTTCTTT.

The table lists this clone with a count of one. This chain connects TRBV10-3 to TRBJ2-1; TRBD1 agrees at 8 bases. CDR1 and CDR2 (germline): ENHRY, SYGVKD. This CDR3 spans 14 amino acids. V lost 6 bases to trimming and J lost 4 bases; unmatched junction nucleotides: 5. This chain's CDR3 is CAIRPGQEYNEQFF. In nucleotides, the CDR3 is TGTGCCATCAGGCCGGGACAGGAATACAATGAGCAGTTCTTC.

This rearrangement joins TRBV19 to TRBJ2-7; no clear D gene. This CDR3 region has 11 residues. With 5 bases removed from V and 3 bases from J, the gap between germline ends came to 5 bases. Looked up from germline, CDR1 is LNHDA and CDR2 is SQIVND (reference sequence). CDR3 amino acids: CASSSFYEQYF. The DNA for the CDR3 is TGTGCCAGTAGTTCATTCTACGAGCAGTACTTC.

This clone was detected only a few times. The chain combines TRBV19 with TRBJ2-1; no clear D gene. V was cut by 5 bases and J by 0 bases, with 11 bases left in between. Germline assignment: CDR1 LNHDA and CDR2 SQIVND (reference sequence). The CDR3 contains 15 residues. For the CDR3, the DNA is TGTGCCAGTAGTCCGGGTGGCGGCTCCTACAATGAGCAGTTCTTC. Amino acids: CASSPGGGSYNEQFF.

This sequence joins TRBV4-2 and TRBJ2-1, with TRBD1 identical over 8 bases. J was trimmed by 7 bases and V by 7 bases; bases with no gene match: 9. CDR3 size: 14 residues. CDR1 and CDR2 (germline): LGHNA, YNFKEQ. DNA of the CDR3: TGTGCCAGCAACCTACGGACAGGGAATAATGAGCAGTTCTTC. It specifies CASNLRTGNNEQFF.

V gene TRBV2 combines with J gene TRBJ1-2, with 12 bases that match TRBD1. CDR3 length: 18 amino acids. The V gene's germline CDR1 is SNHLY and CDR2 FYNNEI. The V gene end was trimmed by 4 bases and the J gene end by 5 bases; junction bases not matched to a gene: 14. CDR3 DNA sequence: TGTGCCAGCAGTGGAACAGGAACCGGGACAGGGGGCTTGTATGGCTACACCTTC. This sequence encodes CASSGTGTGTGGLYGYTF.

The gene calls are TRBV19 and TRBJ2-1; 9 bases are a match to TRBD2. Germline V CDR1 and CDR2: LNHDA, SQIVND (reference sequence). The CDR3 spans 15 residues. The V segment lost 3 bases and the J segment 4 bases; nucleotides outside the gene matches: 4. The DNA of the CDR3 is TGTGCCAGTAGTATGGGACTAGCAGATTACAATGAGCAGTTCTTC. As protein: CASSMGLADYNEQFF.

The chain links TRBV14 to TRBJ2-2; D is perhaps TRBD2 (6 bases). V was clipped by 7 bases and J by 2 bases, with 14 bases between them. CDR1 is SGHDN, CDR2 FVKESK, per germline. The CDR3 runs to 15 residues. The CDR3 region is CASMRASANTGELFF. The CDR3 DNA sequence: TGTGCCAGCATGAGGGCTAGCGCCAACACCGGGGAGCTGTTTTTT.

V and J are TRBV11-3 and TRBJ2-7; TRBD2 might be the D (6 bases). Germline loops: CDR1 SGHNT, CDR2 YENEEA. CDR3 length equals 17 residues. V was pared by 5 bases and J by 0 bases, with 20 bases between. CDR3 sequence (DNA): TGTGCCAGCAGCCACTACCCCCTAGCGTGGAGCTCCTACGAGCAGTACTTC. The encoded protein is CASSHYPLAWSSYEQYF.

The rearrangement uses TRBV5-1 and TRBJ1-5; D is undetermined. V lost 0 bases to trimming and J lost 3 bases, with 7 bases between them. Germline CDR1 SGHRS, CDR2 YFSETQ. The CDR3 covers 14 residues. The CDR3 DNA follows: TGCGCCAGCAGCTTGGTCGGGTTCAATCAGCCCCAGCATTTT. Protein sequence: CASSLVGFNQPQHF. Drawing the rest from reference TRBV5-1 and TRBJ1-5, the complete variable domain is KAGVTQTPRYLIKTRGQQVTLSCSPISGHRSVSWYQQTPGQGLQFLFEYFSETQRNKGNFPGRFSGRQFSNSRSEMNVSTLELGDSALYLCASSLVGFNQPQHFGDGTRLSIL.

This clone occurred many times. CDR3: CASSQYGITDTEAFF. CDR3 in DNA: TGTGCCAGCAGCCAGTACGGGATCACCGACACTGAAGCTTTCTTT. The chain links TRBV3-1 (or the pseudogene TRBV3-2) to TRBJ1-1, with D unresolved. The CDR3 has 15 residues. Trimming left V 3 bases short and J 3 bases short, with 14 bases between. Germline CDR1 is LGHDT and CDR2 is YNNKEL (reference sequence).

V is TRBV6-1 and J is TRBJ1-6; possibly TRBD1 for D (5 bases). V lost 3 bases and J 7 bases, leaving 10 bases between the germline ends. This CDR3 spans 14 amino acids. CDR1 MNHNS and CDR2 SASEGT come from the germline V gene. The DNA for the CDR3 is TGTGCCAGCAGTGAGTCAGGGTGGAATTCACCCCTCCACTTT. Its protein product is CASSESGWNSPLHF.

The rearrangement joins TRBV5-1 to TRBJ1-2; D call uncertain. V lost 0 bases to trimming and J lost 7 bases, with 10 bases between them. Germline CDR1 is SGHRS and CDR2 is YFSETQ. This CDR3 comprises 13 residues. The CDR3 DNA follows: TGCGCCAGCAGCTTGGGAGGGTCTGGTGGCTACACCTTC. Translation: CASSLGGSGGYTF.

In DNA, the CDR3 is TGTGCCAGCAGCCAAGGGCCCGTCCGGACAGGAGGTTATGAAAAACTGTTTTTT. It encodes CASSQGPVRTGGYEKLFF. The rearrangement links TRBV4-2 to TRBJ1-4, with 7 bases matching TRBD1. Germline CDR1 LGHNA, CDR2 YNFKEQ. This CDR3 spans 18 amino acids. Germline trimming cut 1 base from V and 6 bases from J; bases unmatched to any gene: 14.

V usage is TRBV9 and J usage is TRBJ2-7; 9 bases map to TRBD1. Germline V gives CDR1 SGDLS, CDR2 YYNGEE. The CDR3 covers 14 residues. Trimming cost V 3 bases and J 6 bases; bases outside gene matches: 7. CDR3 loop: CASSAGQGLSEQYF. In DNA, the CDR3 is TGTGCCAGCAGCGCAGGACAGGGGTTAAGCGAGCAGTACTTC.

This clone was observed a single time. The rearrangement links TRBV27 to TRBJ2-1; 13 nucleotides line up with TRBD2. The CDR3 runs to 15 residues. V shed 3 bases and J 7 bases; nucleotides not matched to a gene: 3. Germline CDR1 and CDR2: MNHEY and SMNVEV (reference sequence). CDR3 loop: CASSFVTSGGNEQFF. In DNA, the CDR3 is TGTGCCAGCAGTTTCGTGACTAGCGGGGGGAATGAGCAGTTCTTC.

The DNA for the CDR3 is TGCGCCAGCAGCCAAGCTGGGGCTGGAGCTGGGGCCAACGTCCTGACTTTC. It encodes CASSQAGAGAGANVLTF. This rearrangement joins TRBV4-3 to TRBJ2-6; a possible D gene is TRBD1 (5 bases). V was trimmed by 1 base and J by 2 bases, leaving 12 bases between them. This CDR3 has 17 amino acids. Germline V lookup: CDR1 LGHNA, CDR2 YSLEER.

The CDR3 sequence is CATIPIQGLAAASEQFF. As DNA, the CDR3 is TGTGCCACCATTCCTATCCAGGGACTAGCGGCCGCGAGCGAGCAGTTCTTC. The chain is built from TRBV21-1 and TRBJ2-1; the listed D gene, TRBD2, was not tested against the DNA. TRBV21-1 is annotated as a pseudogene. The CDR3 has 17 residues.

The chain recombines TRBV30 with TRBJ2-5, with a weak D call TRBD1 (6 bases). Deletions cut 7 bases from V and 4 bases from J, with 10 bases between. The CDR3 loop spans 11 amino acids. In germline, CDR1 is GTSNPN, CDR2 SVGIG (reference sequence). The CDR3 loop is CASRGGETQYF. The CDR3 coding sequence is TGTGCCTCCAGGGGTGGAGAGACCCAGTACTTC.

The V gene is TRBV7-6, the J gene TRBJ1-2, with D possibly TRBD1 on 6 matching bases. The ends were cut back, 3 bases at V and 5 bases at J, with 13 bases in the middle. Germline V gene lookup returns CDR1 SGHVS and CDR2 FNYEAQ. The CDR3 length is 14 residues. The CDR3 region is CASSFIGGAYGYTF. The CDR3, as DNA: TGTGCCAGCAGCTTTATTGGGGGCGCGTATGGCTACACCTTC.

The chain recombines TRBV5-1 with TRBJ2-5; 14 bases agree with TRBD2. Germline lookup yields CDR1 SGHRS and CDR2 YFSETQ. The CDR3 totals 16 residues. V trimming: 4 bases; J trimming: 5 bases; junction bases outside the gene matches: 7. This CDR3 is CASSNGLAGGGETQYF. Written as DNA, the CDR3 is TGCGCCAGCAGCAACGGACTAGCGGGAGGCGGGGAGACCCAGTACTTC. The full variable domain, with the rest looked up from reference TRBV5-1 and TRBJ2-5, is KAGVTQTPRYLIKTRGQQVTLSCSPISGHRSVSWYQQTPGQGLQFLFEYFSETQRNKGNFPGRFSGRQFSNSRSEMNVSTLELGDSALYLCASSNGLAGGGETQYFGPGTRLLVL.

The chain is built from TRBV10-3 and TRBJ1-3; D is uncertain. CDR3 size: 16 residues. The ends were cut back, 5 bases at V and 0 bases at J, with 14 bases in the middle. Germline values: CDR1 ENHRY, CDR2 SYGVKD. The CDR3 bases are TGTGCCATCAGTTCGGCTGCAGGTACCTCTGGAAACACCATATATTTT. This codes for CAISSAAGTSGNTIYF.

The gene calls are TRBV24-1 and TRBJ2-7, with D possibly matching TRBD2 (6 bases). Germline V gives CDR1 KGHDR, CDR2 SFDVKD. The V end lost 4 bases, the J end lost 6 bases, and 12 bases lay between the germline ends. This CDR3 has 13 amino acids. CDR3 amino acids: CATSETSFGEQYF. The DNA for the CDR3 is TGTGCCACCAGTGAAACTAGCTTCGGCGAGCAGTACTTC.